This T cell receptor (beta chain) was retrieved from a study of T cells in Graves' hyperthyroidism and ophthalmopathy. Study-wide background: At initial diagnosis, before any treatment had begun, peripheral blood was obtained. Study-wide points: In the blood, most expanded thyroid clonotypes above 0.001 appeared as well.

This clonotype was detected many times. Its antigen is not known. Investigators excluded patients with uncontrolled infection, other autoimmune disease, pregnancy or lactation. Researchers took RNA transcripts and amplified the TCR beta CDR3 regions from them. In the first-round RT-PCR of the TCR CDR3, the HTBI primer set was used. TCRdb processed the multiplex PCR reads anew with MiXCR; each CDR3 protein has one entry. The table includes about 640,000 distinct CDR3 sequences, roughly 15% detected once. The CDR3 extends over 22 amino acids. The ends were cut back, 0 bases at V and 4 bases at J, with 31 bases in the middle. In germline, CDR1 is MNHEY, CDR2 SVGAGI.

This receptor was taken from a woman aged 45-60 years with Graves' ophthalmopathy. What was sequenced was blood. The chain carries TRBV6-5 and TRBJ2-1; D is perhaps TRBD2 (5 bases). This CDR3 reads CASSYSRLDLRVFGTRYNEQFF. CDR3 DNA: TGTGCCAGCAGTTACTCGAGGCTAGACTTGAGGGTTTTCGGTACCAGATACAATGAGCAGTTCTTC.